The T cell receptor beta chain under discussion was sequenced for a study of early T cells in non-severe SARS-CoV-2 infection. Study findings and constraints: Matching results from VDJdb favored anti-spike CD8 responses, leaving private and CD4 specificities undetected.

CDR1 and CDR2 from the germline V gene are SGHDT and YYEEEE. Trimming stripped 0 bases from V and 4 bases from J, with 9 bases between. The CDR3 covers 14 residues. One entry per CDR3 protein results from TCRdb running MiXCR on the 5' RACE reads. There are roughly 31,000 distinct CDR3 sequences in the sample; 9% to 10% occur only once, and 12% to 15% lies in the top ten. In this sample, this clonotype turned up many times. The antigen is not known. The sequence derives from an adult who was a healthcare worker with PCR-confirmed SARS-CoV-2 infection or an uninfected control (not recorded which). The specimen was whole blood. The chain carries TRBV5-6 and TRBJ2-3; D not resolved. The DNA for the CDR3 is TGTGCCAGCAGCTTGGGACCTACTCCAGATACGCAGTATTTT. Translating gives CASSLGPTPDTQYF.